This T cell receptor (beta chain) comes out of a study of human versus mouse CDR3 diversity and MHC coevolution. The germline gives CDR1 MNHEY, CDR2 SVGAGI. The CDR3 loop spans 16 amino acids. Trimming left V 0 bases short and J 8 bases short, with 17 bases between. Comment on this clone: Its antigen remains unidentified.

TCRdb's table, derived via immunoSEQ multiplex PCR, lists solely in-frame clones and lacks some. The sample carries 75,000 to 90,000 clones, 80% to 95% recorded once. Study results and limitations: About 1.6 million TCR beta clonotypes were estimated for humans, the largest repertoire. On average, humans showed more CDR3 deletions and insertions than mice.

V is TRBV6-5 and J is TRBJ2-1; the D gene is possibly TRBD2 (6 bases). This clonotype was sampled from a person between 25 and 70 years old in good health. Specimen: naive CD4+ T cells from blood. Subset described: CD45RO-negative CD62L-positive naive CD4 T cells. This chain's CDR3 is CASSYSGGTAGYEQFF. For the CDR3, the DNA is TGTGCCAGCAGTTACTCGGGGGGAACAGCTGGCTATGAGCAGTTCTTC.